What follows are 23 T cell receptor beta chains derived from one specimen sequenced in a study of cytomegalovirus exposure and HLA in healthy donors. The PCR made use of 60 Vbeta and 13 Jbeta primers. Using immunoSEQ multiplex PCR, the repertoire was profiled, and TCRdb retains in-frame clones only, with some absent. The table includes around 150,000 clones, roughly 85% detected once. The sequenced sample consisted of PBMCs. Receptors were obtained from a woman between 45 and 65 years old in good health and CMV-seropositive.

J is TRBJ2-1 and V is TRBV13; 9 bases align to TRBD1. V lost 5 bases, J lost 4 bases, and 6 bases stayed unmatched. Germline CDR1 reads PRHDT; CDR2 reads FYEKMQ (reference sequence). The CDR3 spans 15 residues. The CDR3 DNA reads TGTGCCAGCAGCCTGGACAGGGGACGTTACAATGAGCAGTTCTTC. Protein sequence: CASSLDRGRYNEQFF.

V gene TRBV4-1 combines with J gene TRBJ1-5, with 8 bases identical to TRBD1. Germline V lookup: CDR1 MGHRA, CDR2 YSYEKL. The CDR3 has 16 residues. V trimming: 1 base; J trimming: 5 bases; junction bases outside the gene matches: 7. The CDR3 DNA is TGCGCCAGCAGCCAAGGGCCGGGACAGGCGGATCAGCCCCAGCATTTT. Translated, it gives CASSQGPGQADQPQHF.

V usage is TRBV4-2 and J usage is TRBJ2-3, with 14 bases that match TRBD2. CDR1 and CDR2 from the germline V gene are LGHNA and YNFKEQ. The CDR3 totals 18 residues. Trimming removed 1 base from V and 0 bases from J; junction bases left unmatched: 3. CDR3 region: CASSQGLAGGPSTDTQYF. DNA of the CDR3: TGTGCCAGCAGCCAAGGACTAGCGGGAGGGCCTAGCACAGATACGCAGTATTTT.

The chain carries TRBV6-1 and TRBJ2-7; no clear D. The germline V and J ends were trimmed by 6 bases and 3 bases, with 6 bases remaining between them. Germline assignment: CDR1 MNHNS and CDR2 SASEGT. The CDR3 loop spans 11 amino acids. CDR3 residues: CASSYYYEQYF. The CDR3 DNA reads TGTGCCAGCAGCTATTACTACGAGCAGTACTTC.

This sequence joins TRBV19 and TRBJ2-2; 10 bases are shared with TRBD2. The CDR3 has 20 amino acids. V was clipped by 5 bases and J by 3 bases; unmatched bases: 18. Germline CDR1 is LNHDA and CDR2 is SQIVND (reference sequence). The CDR3 spells CASSPGLADDNWWDTGELFF. CDR3 coding DNA: TGTGCCAGTAGTCCTGGACTAGCGGACGACAACTGGTGGGACACCGGGGAGCTGTTTTTT. Full variable domain (outside the CDR3, taken from reference TRBV19 and TRBJ2-2): DGGITQSPKYLFRKEGQNVTLSCEQNLNHDAMYWYRQDPGQGLRLIYYSQIVNDFQKGDIAEGYSVSREKKESFPLTVTSAQKNPTAFYLCASSPGLADDNWWDTGELFFGEGSRLTVL.

This chain connects TRBV4-1 to TRBJ2-5; a possible D gene is TRBD1 (5 bases). Germline-derived CDR1 and CDR2 are MGHRA and YSYEKL. Trimming took 2 bases from V and 5 from J, leaving 9 bases between them. The CDR3 loop spans 13 amino acids. In nucleotides, the CDR3 is TGCGCCAGCAGCCAAATGGGGCGGGAGACCCAGTACTTC. It specifies CASSQMGRETQYF.

In its sample, this clone was seen a few times. The chain joins TRBV6-6 to TRBJ1-6, with D perhaps TRBD1 (6 bases). V lost 6 bases, J lost 7 bases, and 7 bases lay in between. This CDR3 is 12 amino acids long. Germline values: CDR1 MNHNY, CDR2 SVGAGI (reference sequence). Written as DNA, the CDR3 is TGTGCCAGCAGAGGACAGAATTCACCCCTCCACTTT. Translating gives CASRGQNSPLHF.

The chain is built from TRBV4-3 and TRBJ2-2; D uncertain. This CDR3 is built from 16 residues. Germline V gene data show CDR1 as LGHNA and CDR2 as YSLEER. V was cut by 4 bases and J by 0 bases, with 12 bases left in between. The CDR3 loop is CASSPSVRANTGELFF. CDR3 in DNA: TGCGCCAGCAGCCCTTCCGTCCGTGCGAACACCGGGGAGCTGTTTTTT.

J is TRBJ2-7 and V is TRBV7-2; 8 bases align to TRBD2. In germline, CDR1 is SGHTA, CDR2 FQGNSA. V shed 0 bases and J 3 bases; nucleotides not matched to a gene: 7. The CDR3 runs to 16 residues. The CDR3 loop reads CASSLARGGSFYEQYF. The CDR3 DNA sequence: TGTGCCAGCAGCTTAGCGCGCGGGGGGTCCTTCTACGAGCAGTACTTC.

The chain employs TRBV6-1 and TRBJ2-7; TRBD1 matches 8 bases. J lost 5 bases, V lost 1 base, and 4 bases had no gene match. The CDR3 totals 14 residues. The germline V gene has CDR1 MNHNS and CDR2 SASEGT. The CDR3 region is CASSEGTGWNEQYF. As DNA, the CDR3 is TGTGCCAGCAGTGAAGGGACAGGGTGGAACGAGCAGTACTTC.

The V and J genes are TRBV7-3 and TRBJ2-5, with a possible D match to TRBD2 (6 bases). Trimming took 2 bases from V and 5 from J, leaving 12 bases between them. The CDR3 has 14 residues. CDR1 is SGHTA and CDR2 is FQGTGA in the germline V gene. The CDR3, as DNA: TGTGCCAGCAGCTTATCGGGAGCCGGTGAGACCCAGTACTTC. As protein: CASSLSGAGETQYF.

This chain uses TRBV19 with TRBJ1-5, with D perhaps TRBD1 (6 bases). Germline V gene data show CDR1 as LNHDA and CDR2 as SQIVND (reference sequence). The CDR3 covers 15 residues. The V end lost 6 bases, the J end lost 0 bases, and 12 bases lay between the germline ends. The CDR3 region is CASRKDRASNQPQHF. The DNA of the CDR3 is TGTGCCAGTAGAAAGGACAGAGCTAGCAATCAGCCCCAGCATTTT.

The rearrangement joins TRBV30 to TRBJ1-6, with 7 bases fitting TRBD1. Germline V gene lookup returns CDR1 GTSNPN and CDR2 SVGIG (reference sequence). Losses at the gene ends were 3 bases for V and 5 bases for J; bases not matched to a gene: 7. The CDR3 runs to 15 residues. DNA of the CDR3: TGTGCCTGGAGCCTCCGGGACAGCCATAATTCACCCCTCCACTTT. This translates into CAWSLRDSHNSPLHF.

The CDR3 loop reads CASSFGWERGKQFF. The CDR3 nucleotides are TGTGCCAGCAGCTTTGGGTGGGAGCGGGGAAAGCAGTTCTTC. The chain joins TRBV7-2 to TRBJ2-1, with 7 bases matching TRBD2. The CDR3 is 14 residues long. Germline values: CDR1 SGHTA, CDR2 FQGNSA. V trimming: 3 bases; J trimming: 11 bases; junction bases outside the gene matches: 10.

This clone was observed a few times. This chain connects TRBV6-1 to TRBJ1-3; a weak D match, TRBD1 (6 bases). V lost 4 bases, J lost 0 bases, and 10 bases lay in between. CDR1 is MNHNS, CDR2 SASEGT, per germline. The CDR3 is 15 residues long. The CDR3 bases are TGTGCCAGCAGTGGTAGACAGGACTCTGGAAACACCATATATTTT. Residues: CASSGRQDSGNTIYF.

The J gene is TRBJ1-2, the V gene TRBV19, with TRBD1 as a possible D gene (6 bases). Deletions cut 4 bases from V and 1 base from J, with 7 bases between. Looked up from germline, CDR1 is LNHDA and CDR2 is SQIVND (reference sequence). The CDR3 loop spans 13 amino acids. CDR3 DNA sequence: TGTGCCAGTAGTAGGACAGATAACTATGGCTACACCTTC. Translation: CASSRTDNYGYTF.

The chain recombines TRBV29-1 with TRBJ2-3; 8 nucleotides align to TRBD1. Per germline, CDR1 SQVTM and CDR2 ANQGSEA. V gave up 6 bases and J gave up 6 bases; unmatched junction bases: 14. CDR3 length: 15 amino acids. DNA of the CDR3: TGCAGCGTGGCGGGACAGGCTAGGGGGAGTGATACGCAGTATTTT. Encoded protein: CSVAGQARGSDTQYF.

This sequence joins TRBV4-1 and TRBJ1-2, with a tentative D call TRBD1 (5 bases). Germline V gene sequence: CDR1 MGHRA, CDR2 YSYEKL. The CDR3 runs to 13 residues. Trimming took off 2 bases at V and 8 bases at J, with 12 bases between the two ends. CDR3: CASSQRGREGYTF. The CDR3 coding sequence is TGCGCCAGCAGCCAAAGGGGCCGGGAGGGCTACACCTTC.

V and J are TRBV5-8 and TRBJ2-2, with TRBD1 matching over 8 bases. The CDR3 sequence is 15 residues long. The germline V gene encodes CDR1 SGHTS and CDR2 YDEGEE. The V and J ends lost 4 bases and 7 bases, in that order; junction bases with no gene match: 9. CDR3 in amino acids: CASSRLAGTGGELFF. The CDR3 DNA reads TGTGCCAGCAGCCGATTGGCGGGGACAGGCGGGGAGCTGTTTTTT. Variable domain in full (rest from reference TRBV5-8 and TRBJ2-2): EAGVTQSPTHLIKTRGQQATLRCSPISGHTSVYWYQQALGLGLQFLLWYDEGEERNRGNFPPRFSGRQFPNYSSELNVNALELEDSALYLCASSRLAGTGGELFFGEGSRLTVL.

The chain is built from TRBV7-9 and TRBJ2-7; TRBD2 matches at 10 bases. This CDR3 region has 17 residues. Germline V gene sequence: CDR1 SEHNR, CDR2 FQNEAQ (reference sequence). Germline trimming cut 1 base from V and 5 bases from J; bases unmatched to any gene: 11. The chain's CDR3 is CASSLGVVAGGIHEQYF. Here the CDR3 DNA reads TGTGCCAGCAGCTTAGGGGTGGTAGCGGGAGGAATCCACGAGCAGTACTTC.

This clone appeared a few times. The gene calls are TRBV4-1 and TRBJ1-1, with D hard to call. CDR3 length equals 15 residues. The ends were cut back, 2 bases at V and 2 bases at J, with 12 bases in the middle. Germline V gene lookup returns CDR1 MGHRA and CDR2 YSYEKL. CDR3 sequence (DNA): TGCGCCAGCAGCCAACCCACGAGAGGTAACACTGAAGCTTTCTTT. Protein product: CASSQPTRGNTEAFF.

The chain is built from TRBV27 and TRBJ2-7; D gene ambiguous. This CDR3 contains 17 residues. V was trimmed by 5 bases and J by 3 bases, leaving 23 bases between them. Looked up from germline, CDR1 is MNHEY and CDR2 is SMNVEV (reference sequence). The CDR3 region has the DNA TGTGCCAGCAGTCCCAACAACCCTCTGCAGAAGATCTACGAGCAGTACTTC. Translation gives CASSPNNPLQKIYEQYF.

This rearrangement joins TRBV19 to TRBJ1-5, with 7 positions matching TRBD1. The ends lost 10 bases at V and 4 bases at J; junction bases unmatched: 7. The CDR3 extends over 13 amino acids. Germline V gives CDR1 LNHDA, CDR2 SQIVND (reference sequence). The CDR3 sequence: CATTRQGNQPQHF. In nucleotides, the CDR3 is TGTGCCACGACACGACAGGGAAATCAGCCCCAGCATTTT.